This T cell receptor beta chain was identified during a study of blood T cell repertoires in COVID-19. Study overall: Whether acute or convalescent, the COVID-19 samples came from the United States, Italy and Spain. PBMCs, B-cell-depleted T cells, or T cells were the source of the cDNA or gDNA that made up the material.

CDR1 and CDR2 from the germline V gene are SGHDT and YYEEEE. The ends lost 4 bases at V and 2 bases at J; junction bases unmatched: 11. CDR3 size: 16 residues. Under the authors' procedure: Estimation of nucleated cell counts was performed using reference gene primer amplification. Sequencing was performed with immunoSEQ multiplex PCR; in TCRdb, only in-frame clones are kept and a portion is missing. That table furnishes V, J and clone size, whereas the DNA furnished D and trimming. The sample contains tens of thousands of clones, 85% of which appear only once. In this sample, this clone turned up a few times.

The chain employs TRBV5-6 and TRBJ2-7, with 8 positions matching TRBD2. The sequence was collected from a man aged 65 to 85 with acute or convalescent COVID-19. Sequenced input: peripheral blood. CDR3 bases: TGTGCCAGCAGCACCCGCCTAGCGGGTTCACCCTACGAGCAGTACTTC. Amino acids: CASSTRLAGSPYEQYF.